The 23 T cell receptor beta chains below come from one sample, sequenced in a study of monozygotic twins with inflammatory bowel disease. TCRdb reprocessed the 5' RACE reads and stores each CDR3 protein as one record, lacking DNA. This sample contains 200,000 to 250,000 distinct CDR3 sequences. The sequenced sample consisted of blood. The receptors originated from a human donor with ulcerative colitis or Crohn's disease, or a healthy co-twin of an affected twin (not recorded which).

The chain joins TRBV27 to TRBJ2-6. CDR1 MNHEY and CDR2 SMNVEV come from the germline V gene (reference sequence). The CDR3 sequence is 16 residues long. The CDR3 sequence: CASSLSQSTGANVLTF.

The chain links TRBV5-1 to TRBJ1-2; the D call of TRBD1 rests on TCRdb alone, since no DNA is present to check it. Germline V gene data show CDR1 as SGHRS and CDR2 as YFSETQ. The CDR3 runs to 13 residues. The CDR3 sequence: CASSQGDGYGYTF.

The rearrangement joins TRBV29-1 to TRBJ2-4; TCRdb gives TRBD1 as the D gene, but with no DNA this cannot be confirmed. This CDR3 is built from 13 residues. CDR1 is SQVTM, CDR2 ANQGSEA, per germline. CDR3 residues: CSVVGEAKNIQYF.

The genes are TRBV6-1 and TRBJ1-5. The germline V gene has CDR1 MNHNS and CDR2 SASEGT. The CDR3 is 17 amino acids. CDR3 residues: CASSSPQRGASNQPQHF.

V and J are TRBV11-2 and TRBJ2-5; without DNA, the TCRdb call of TRBD1 cannot be checked. The CDR3 is 13 residues long. The germline V gene encodes CDR1 SGHAT and CDR2 FQNNGV. CDR3 residues: CASSSPTGGTQYF.

V and J are TRBV5-4 and TRBJ2-3; TCRdb's D call of TRBD2 is untestable without DNA. The CDR3 covers 18 residues. Germline values: CDR1 SGHNT, CDR2 YYREEE (reference sequence). CDR3 in amino acids: CASSLEGRVAGGTDTQYF.

The rearrangement links TRBV20-1 to TRBJ2-1; the TRBD2 assignment by TCRdb is unverifiable without DNA. The CDR3 contains 16 residues. In germline, CDR1 is DFQATT, CDR2 SNEGSKA (reference sequence). CDR3 sequence: CSASLASGLSYNEQFF.

The V and J genes are TRBV14 and TRBJ2-7; checking the TCRdb D call of TRBD2 is not possible without DNA. This CDR3 is built from 15 residues. The germline gives CDR1 SGHDN, CDR2 FVKESK. CDR3 residues: CASSQASGPTYEQYF.

The chain joins TRBV10-3 to TRBJ1-5; without DNA, the TCRdb call of TRBD1 cannot be checked. Germline V gives CDR1 ENHRY, CDR2 SYGVKD. The CDR3 spans 15 residues. The chain's CDR3 is CAISPSLGAGQPQHF.

The chain employs TRBV5-1 and TRBJ2-5; lacking DNA, the TRBD1 call made by TCRdb goes unchecked. The CDR3 sequence is 15 residues long. The germline CDR1 and CDR2 sequences are SGHRS and YFSETQ. CDR3 region: CASSMNRQRSETQYF.

The chain couples TRBV12-3 or TRBV12-4 to TRBJ2-6; TCRdb indicates TRBD1, and absent DNA this call remains unverified. The CDR3 contains 15 residues. CDR3 in amino acids: CASSPQGAGANVLTF.

V gene TRBV25-1 combines with J gene TRBJ1-2. The germline gives CDR1 MGHDK, CDR2 SYGVNS. CDR3 size: 15 residues. The CDR3: CASSEYGVTAYGYTF.

This rearrangement joins TRBV29-1 to TRBJ2-1; the TCRdb call, TRBD1, lacks DNA for checking. Looked up from germline, CDR1 is SQVTM and CDR2 is ANQGSEA. The CDR3 contains 13 residues. The CDR3 protein is CSSGGARFSEQFF.

This rearrangement joins TRBV7-9 to TRBJ1-1; the D call from TCRdb, TRBD1, cannot be confirmed without DNA. This CDR3 has 15 amino acids. Germline loops: CDR1 SEHNR, CDR2 FQNEAQ (reference sequence). The CDR3: CASSLGGVGATEAFF.

The chain recombines TRBV5-1 with TRBJ2-1. This CDR3 is built from 13 residues. Germline V gene data show CDR1 as SGHRS and CDR2 as YFSETQ. The CDR3 loop is CASSMGQNNEQFF.

The chain has TRBV27 and TRBJ2-1. This CDR3 has 15 residues. From germline, CDR1 is MNHEY and CDR2 SMNVEV (reference sequence). CDR3 in amino acids: CASSLGHSSYNEQFF.

V and J are TRBV19 and TRBJ2-2; TCRdb lists TRBD1, though no DNA is available to test this call. The CDR3 is made up of 15 amino acids. Germline V gene sequence: CDR1 LNHDA, CDR2 SQIVND (reference sequence). The CDR3 is CATRDIKLNTGELFF.

The chain recombines TRBV20-1 with TRBJ2-5. Germline CDR1 and CDR2: DFQATT and SNEGSKA (reference sequence). CDR3 length equals 15 residues. The CDR3 reads CSAERDRVSKQTQYF.

The chain is built from TRBV12-3 or TRBV12-4 and TRBJ2-2. The CDR3 is 13 amino acids. The CDR3: CATGNQNTGELFF.

This sequence joins TRBV6-5 and TRBJ1-1. Germline values: CDR1 MNHEY, CDR2 SVGAGI. This CDR3 comprises 16 residues. CDR3 sequence: CASSYSPEDMNTEAFF.

This sequence joins TRBV6-4 and TRBJ2-1; as DNA is missing, the TRBD2 call by TCRdb cannot be tested. Germline CDR1 MRHNA, CDR2 SNTAGT. CDR3 length: 16 residues. The CDR3 protein is CASRPSGTSSYNEQFF.

The chain combines TRBV6-2 or TRBV6-3 with TRBJ1-1; TCRdb names TRBD1, which stays unverified in the absence of DNA. The CDR3 has 15 residues. Germline V gene lookup returns CDR1 MNHEY and CDR2 SVGEGT. The CDR3 sequence: CASSTGTGPNTEAFF.

The chain couples TRBV29-1 to TRBJ2-7; with no DNA, the TCRdb D assignment of TRBD2 cannot be verified. The CDR3 has 12 residues. Germline CDR1 and CDR2: SQVTM and ANQGSEA. CDR3 sequence: CSAGTSEYEQYF.